The sequence of this TCR beta chain was determined in a study of blood T cell repertoires in COVID-19. Overall study: In each case, the material was cDNA or gDNA derived from T cells, B-cell-depleted T cells, or PBMCs.

This clone was seen only once. Germline CDR1 and CDR2: SGHKS and YYEKEE (reference sequence). The CDR3 is made up of 14 amino acids. V was pared by 1 base and J by 6 bases, with 4 bases of the junction left unmatched. In the original workflow: Estimates of nucleated cell counts were drawn from the amplification of reference gene primers. Assay used: immunoSEQ multiplex PCR; TCRdb lists only in-frame clones, some missing. That table is the source of V, J and clone size, and D and trimming were worked out from the DNA. This sample has more than 20,000 clones; approximately 73% occur once, and the top ten carry less than 20%.

The sequenced material came from peripheral blood. The gene calls are TRBV5-5 and TRBJ1-5; 7 bases fit TRBD1. The receptor's source is a human donor in a cohort sampled during active or convalescent COVID-19. As DNA, the CDR3 is TGTGCCAGCAGCTTGATGGCAGGGGGTCAGCCCCAGCATTTT. Residues: CASSLMAGGQPQHF.